There are a few counts of the clone carrying this T cell receptor beta chain. The antigen is not known. 5'RACE primed from the constant segment yielded TCR alpha and TCR beta cDNA libraries bearing sample barcodes and UMIs. TCRdb re-derived calls from the 5' RACE reads in MiXCR, one entry per CDR3 protein. The sample lists roughly 340,000 distinct CDR3 sequences, approximately 15% occurring once. After removal of 5 bases from V and 2 bases from J, the junction contained 2 bases not matched to a gene. The germline V gene encodes CDR1 SGHAT and CDR2 FQDESV (reference sequence). The CDR3 is 14 residues long. The data belong to a study of T-cell memory formation after mild COVID-19. At the level of the study: TCR clusters were mostly confined to one donor each. Study-wide results and limits: Among contracting clones, CD4+ were mainly CM/EM and CD8+ enriched in EMRA. Proof of SARS-CoV-2 specificity was absent for the second-wave clones that crested on day 37.

This clonotype was obtained from a man aged 18-30 years who had mild COVID-19 (a few samples of this study predate the infection). Cell type and time point are not known. The sample consisted of PBMCs or a T cell subset sorted from them (not recorded which). The chain combines TRBV11-1 with TRBJ2-3; 9 bases map to TRBD1. The CDR3 reads CASSHRGLTDTQYF. CDR3 sequence (DNA): TGTGCCAGCAGCCACAGGGGGCTCACAGATACGCAGTATTTT. Using reference TRBV11-1 and TRBJ2-3 for the parts outside the CDR3, the full variable domain is EAEVAQSPRYKITEKSQAVAFWCDPISGHATLYWYRQILGQGPELLVQFQDESVVDDSQLPKDRFSAERLKGVDSTLKIQPAELGDSAMYLCASSHRGLTDTQYFGPGTRLTVL.